Each of the 10 T cell receptor beta chains below was sequenced from the same sample in a study of naive CD8 T cells in extremely preterm neonates. Extremely preterm births at roughly 23-27 weeks of gestation supplied the samples. Study-level points and caveats: Compared with older groups, preterm CDR3s were shorter, with fewer N additions and less trimming.

No antigen is known for these receptors. Using immunoSEQ multiplex PCR, the repertoire was profiled, and TCRdb retains in-frame clones only, with some absent. The profile shows around 23,000 clones, around 89% of them singletons. The sequenced material came from naive CD8+ T cells from cord blood. The receptors shown here come from a boy who was born preterm.

The chain joins TRBV13 to TRBJ2-2; no reliable D call. Trimming pared 3 bases from V and 4 bases from J, leaving 3 bases between. The CDR3 is made up of 12 amino acids. In germline, CDR1 is PRHDT, CDR2 FYEKMQ (reference sequence). In DNA form, the CDR3 reads TGTGCCAGCAGCTTGACCACCGGGGAGCTGTTTTTT. Amino acid sequence: CASSLTTGELFF.

The V and J genes are TRBV7-3 and TRBJ2-2, with TRBD1 identical over 7 bases. The CDR3 sequence is 12 residues long. V was pared by 5 bases and J by 6 bases, with 0 bases of the junction left unmatched. CDR1 is SGHTA, CDR2 FQGTGA, per germline. The CDR3 is CASSDRAGELFF. The CDR3 region has the DNA TGTGCCAGCAGCGACAGGGCCGGGGAGCTGTTTTTT. The whole variable domain, filled in from reference TRBV7-3 and TRBJ2-2, reads GAGVSQTPSNKVTEKGKYVELRCDPISGHTALYWYRQSLGQGPEFLIYFQGTGAADDSGLPNDRFFAVRPEGSVSTLKIQRTERGDSAVYLCASSDRAGELFFGEGSRLTVL.

V is TRBV27 and J is TRBJ1-2; no clear D. Germline CDR1 is MNHEY and CDR2 is SMNVEV (reference sequence). Trimming left V 0 bases short and J 5 bases short, with 13 bases between. CDR3 length equals 15 residues. CDR3 residues: CASSLSTKLGYGYTF. In nucleotides, the CDR3 is TGTGCCAGCAGTTTATCGACAAAGCTGGGATATGGCTACACCTTC.

The chain uses TRBV14 and TRBJ2-1; TRBD2 agrees at 14 bases. V was clipped by 4 bases and J by 4 bases; unmatched bases: 0. Germline V gene lookup returns CDR1 SGHDN and CDR2 FVKESK. The CDR3 sequence is 15 residues long. CDR3 region: CASSRLAGGYNEQFF. The CDR3 coding sequence is TGTGCCAGCAGCCGACTAGCGGGGGGGTACAATGAGCAGTTCTTC. The complete variable domain, with remaining parts taken from reference TRBV14 and TRBJ2-1, reads EAGVTQFPSHSVIEKGQTVTLRCDPISGHDNLYWYRRVMGKEIKFLLHFVKESKQDESGMPNNRFLAERTGGTYSTLKVQPAELEDSGVYFCASSRLAGGYNEQFFGPGTRLTVL.

The genes are TRBV5-1 and TRBJ2-3; D not resolved. With 3 bases removed from V and 0 bases from J, the gap between germline ends came to 2 bases. The germline V gene has CDR1 SGHRS and CDR2 YFSETQ. This CDR3 is built from 12 residues. Written as DNA, the CDR3 is TGCGCCAGCAGCTCTAGCACAGATACGCAGTATTTT. Its translation: CASSSSTDTQYF.

This chain joins TRBV9 and TRBJ1-2; D gene unclear. V was trimmed by 4 bases and J by 8 bases, leaving 24 bases between them. The CDR3 loop spans 16 amino acids. Germline CDR1 is SGDLS and CDR2 is YYNGEE. The CDR3 DNA sequence: TGTGCCAGCAGCCCTCAGAGTACAGTTCACAGTCGGGGCTACACCTTC. It translates to CASSPQSTVHSRGYTF.

The J gene is TRBJ1-2, the V gene TRBV11-2; 9 bases align to TRBD1. The CDR3 sequence is 12 residues long. Germline V CDR1 and CDR2: SGHAT, FQNNGV. Losses at the gene ends were 4 bases for V and 7 bases for J; bases not matched to a gene: 1. The CDR3 here is CASSSDRGGYTF. The CDR3 DNA follows: TGTGCCAGCAGCTCGGACAGGGGTGGCTACACCTTC.

V usage is TRBV4-1 and J usage is TRBJ1-1; D not certain. The CDR3 runs to 12 residues. Germline V lookup: CDR1 MGHRA, CDR2 YSYEKL. V was cut by 1 base and J by 4 bases, with 4 bases left in between. As DNA, the CDR3 is TGCGCCAGCAGCCAAGGGCGCACTGAAGCTTTCTTT. Protein: CASSQGRTEAFF.

The genes are TRBV7-9 and TRBJ1-5, with a tentative D call TRBD1 (6 bases). CDR1 is SEHNR, CDR2 FQNEAQ, per germline (reference sequence). Deletions cut 1 base from V and 0 bases from J, with 7 bases between. The CDR3 covers 15 residues. CDR3 region: CASSLGTDSNQPQHF. The DNA for the CDR3 is TGTGCCAGCAGCTTAGGGACAGATAGCAATCAGCCCCAGCATTTT.

This chain links TRBV5-6 with TRBJ1-1; 7 positions match TRBD1. Germline loops: CDR1 SGHDT, CDR2 YYEEEE. The CDR3 has 12 amino acids. The V segment lost 3 bases and the J segment 4 bases; nucleotides outside the gene matches: 0. The CDR3 coding sequence is TGTGCCAGCAGCTGGACAGGCACTGAAGCTTTCTTT. Residues: CASSWTGTEAFF.